The 18 T cell receptor beta chains given below trace back to one sample, sequenced in a study of blood T cells in healthy people across ages. PCR was performed a second time for roughly 7 to 12 cycles using a sample-barcoded 5' primer and a J-beta primer mix. TCRdb independently ran MiXCR on the 5' RACE reads; one entry per CDR3 protein. Among some 880,000 distinct CDR3 sequences listed, around 36% were seen once. Specimen: blood. The receptor source for this set is a man aged 18 to 30 in good health.

This clonotype was seen only a few times. CDR3 nucleotide sequence: TGCAGTGCTAGAGACCTCGTGGGAGGTCCCCTCCACTTT. Translation gives CSARDLVGGPLHF. The rearrangement links TRBV20-1 to TRBJ1-6; D call uncertain. Germline lookup yields CDR1 DFQATT and CDR2 SNEGSKA (reference sequence). The CDR3 loop spans 13 amino acids. V dropped 0 bases and J dropped 13 bases, with 13 bases sitting between them.

This clonotype is a singleton in its sample. Relative to the germline gene, one junction end is altered; a read error may explain this. V gene TRBV7-9 combines with J gene TRBJ1-2; the match to TRBD1 covers 7 bases. The CDR3 loop spans 13 amino acids. The germline V gene has CDR1 SEHNR and CDR2 FQNEAQ (reference sequence). The CDR3 bases are TGTGCCAGCAGCTTGGGGGACAGTTATGGCTACATCTTC. This gives the protein CASSLGDSYGYIF.

This clonotype showed up just a few times. The chain carries TRBV12-3 or TRBV12-4 and TRBJ1-2, with TRBD1 as a possible D gene (5 bases). V was trimmed by 6 bases and J by 2 bases, leaving 19 bases between them. The CDR3 has 16 residues. CDR3 bases: TGTGCCAGCAGACCCCTTCCGGGACCTACGAACTATGGCTACACCTTC. Translation: CASRPLPGPTNYGYTF.

V and J are TRBV30 and TRBJ1-2; no reliable D call. Deletions cut 1 base from V and 5 bases from J, with 17 bases between. Germline CDR1 is GTSNPN and CDR2 is SVGIG (reference sequence). This CDR3 region has 15 residues. In DNA form, the CDR3 reads TGTGCCTGGAGTGACCCTTCGTTTGCGAGATATGGCTACACCTTC. Translation gives CAWSDPSFARYGYTF.

V usage is TRBV5-1 and J usage is TRBJ2-4; 8 bases align to TRBD2. The ends lost 0 bases at V and 5 bases at J; junction bases unmatched: 4. There are 15 residues in the CDR3. From germline, CDR1 is SGHRS and CDR2 YFSETQ. The DNA for the CDR3 is TGCGCCAGCAGCTTGGAAGGGACTAGAGAAAACATTCAGTACTTC. Its translation: CASSLEGTRENIQYF.

This clonotype was observed at least ten times. The chain joins TRBV20-1 to TRBJ2-5, with 7 nucleotides matching TRBD2. Per germline, CDR1 DFQATT and CDR2 SNEGSKA (reference sequence). Germline trimming cut 5 bases from V and 5 bases from J; bases unmatched to any gene: 11. The CDR3 is 14 residues long. In nucleotides, the CDR3 is TGCAGTGCTGGGAGGGACCCCACCGGGGAGACCCAGTACTTC. Residues: CSAGRDPTGETQYF.

This clonotype has ten or more counts. The chain carries TRBV7-2 and TRBJ1-2; weak D call: TRBD1 (5 bases). The V gene lost 6 bases and the J gene lost 2 bases, with 13 bases spanning the gap. There are 14 residues in the CDR3. Germline assignment: CDR1 SGHTA and CDR2 FQGNSA. CDR3: CASSLTGGNYGYTF. DNA of the CDR3: TGTGCCAGCAGTCTGACGGGGGGAAACTATGGCTACACCTTC.

This chain uses TRBV2 with TRBJ1-1, with TRBD1 as a possible D gene (6 bases). The CDR3 sequence is 9 residues long. V lost 8 bases, J lost 8 bases, and 6 bases lay in between. Germline V gives CDR1 SNHLY, CDR2 FYNNEI. DNA for the CDR3: TGTGCCAGCGGACAGGAAGCTTTCTTT. Protein sequence: CASGQEAFF.

Turning to this clonotype: A much bigger clone sits one base away, suggesting this may be a read error. This sequence joins TRBV2 and TRBJ2-6; TRBD1 might be the D (5 bases). The CDR3 consists of 15 residues. Germline values: CDR1 SNHLY, CDR2 FYNNEI. The CDR3 loop reads CVSSVQVSGANVLTF. In DNA, the CDR3 is TGTGTCAGCAGTGTACAGGTCTCTGGGGCCAACGTCCTGACTTTC.

V usage is TRBV6-2 or TRBV6-3 and J usage is TRBJ1-1; D gene ambiguous. Germline assignment: CDR1 MNHEY and CDR2 SVGEGT. This CDR3 region has 14 residues. The V and J ends lost 4 bases and 0 bases respectively, with 9 bases between them. The CDR3 bases are TGTGCCAGCAGTTCCCCAGGTCTGAACACTGAAGCTTTCTTT. This sequence encodes CASSSPGLNTEAFF.

The chain recombines TRBV9 with TRBJ2-4, with 7 bases matching TRBD1. The V segment lost 2 bases and the J segment 12 bases; nucleotides outside the gene matches: 17. The CDR3 has 16 residues. Germline V gene data show CDR1 as SGDLS and CDR2 as YYNGEE. CDR3 amino acids: CASSVQGTPRGDSQYF. CDR3 nucleotides: TGTGCCAGCAGCGTCCAAGGGACGCCCCGAGGGGACAGTCAGTACTTC.

The V and J genes are TRBV5-1 and TRBJ1-1, with TRBD1 matching over 7 bases. Germline lookup yields CDR1 SGHRS and CDR2 YFSETQ. The CDR3 runs to 17 residues. V was clipped by 0 bases and J by 0 bases; unmatched bases: 8. CDR3 nucleotide sequence: TGCGCCAGCAGCTTGGAGGGAGCAGGGGGATTGAACACTGAAGCTTTCTTT. As protein: CASSLEGAGGLNTEAFF. Full variable domain (missing parts from reference TRBV5-1 and TRBJ1-1): KAGVTQTPRYLIKTRGQQVTLSCSPISGHRSVSWYQQTPGQGLQFLFEYFSETQRNKGNFPGRFSGRQFSNSRSEMNVSTLELGDSALYLCASSLEGAGGLNTEAFFGQGTRLTVV.

This clonotype showed up just once. The chain links TRBV11-1 to TRBJ2-7; 7 bases map to TRBD1. Per germline, CDR1 SGHAT and CDR2 FQDESV (reference sequence). The length of the CDR3 is 14 residues. The ends lost 5 bases at V and 7 bases at J; junction bases unmatched: 11. Here the CDR3 reads CASSTQTGLSEQYF. The CDR3 DNA is TGTGCCAGCAGCACGCAGACAGGGTTAAGTGAGCAGTACTTC.

In DNA form, the CDR3 reads TGTGCCAGCAGTTACTCGATCAGAACGGTCCGCCAAGAGACCCAGTACTTC. It encodes CASSYSIRTVRQETQYF. V gene TRBV6-5 combines with J gene TRBJ2-5; D uncertain. Germline loops: CDR1 MNHEY, CDR2 SVGAGI. The CDR3 runs 17 residues. With 0 bases removed from V and 1 base from J, the gap between germline ends came to 15 bases.

The chain couples TRBV6-5 to TRBJ1-6, with D possibly matching TRBD1 (6 bases). The CDR3 is 16 residues long. V dropped 2 bases and J dropped 7 bases, with 15 bases sitting between them. Germline CDR1 is MNHEY and CDR2 is SVGAGI. The CDR3 loop is CASSYRGQLRNSPLHF. The DNA of the CDR3 is TGTGCCAGCAGTTACCGCGGACAGTTACGCAATTCACCCCTCCACTTT.

This clonotype was seen ten or more times. This chain joins TRBV4-3 and TRBJ2-5; the D is unclear. The germline V gene encodes CDR1 LGHNA and CDR2 YSLEER. V was pared by 0 bases and J by 3 bases, with 11 bases between. CDR3 length equals 15 residues. The CDR3 region has the DNA TGCGCCAGCAGCCAAGAATCTAGTCGAGAAGAGACCCAGTACTTC. It encodes CASSQESSREETQYF.

As concerns this clonotype: Relative to the germline gene, one junction end is altered; a read error may explain this. This chain connects TRBV2 to TRBJ1-6; D is unclear. Germline CDR1 is SNHLY and CDR2 is FYNNEI. The CDR3 length is 14 residues. The CDR3 DNA reads as TGTGTCAGCAGTGATTTCAGTTATAATTCACCCCTCCACTTT. Its translation is CVSSDFSYNSPLHF.

This clonotype was recorded many times. The chain carries TRBV20-1 and TRBJ2-1, with D maybe TRBD1 (5 bases). The CDR3 runs to 14 residues. Germline V gene data show CDR1 as DFQATT and CDR2 as SNEGSKA (reference sequence). The V end was cut by 2 bases, the J end by 8 bases, with 16 bases between. The chain's CDR3 is CSARNLGRVDEQFF. CDR3 nucleotides: TGCAGTGCTAGAAATTTGGGCAGGGTGGATGAGCAGTTCTTC.